These 19 T cell receptor beta chains were all obtained from the same sample, sequenced in a study of shared clonotypes between healthy human individuals (dated by TCRdb to about 2020). The receptor library was made with the immunoSEQ multiplex PCR assay. The immuneACCESS repertoire file appears here via TCRdb, limited to in-frame rearrangements. These files lack a portion of the clones; in checked studies, under half of the deficit traces to unresolved V genes, and the cause of the others is not known. The sample table records roughly 300,000 clones; roughly 84% of these occur just once. The ten largest account for about 16% of the sample. Sequencing was performed on memory CD8+ T cells sorted from blood. Reading the label with the study, this specimen's cell subset or site is: CD45RO+ cells pooled with CCR7-negative TemRA cells. The receptors originated from a man aged 18 to 30 in good health.

This chain connects TRBV4-1 to TRBJ1-2, with TRBD1 matching 8 bases. V shed 1 base and J 6 bases; nucleotides not matched to a gene: 7. CDR1 is MGHRA and CDR2 is YSYEKL in the germline V gene. The CDR3 contains 15 residues. In DNA, the CDR3 is TGCGCCAGCAGCCAAGTGGCAGGGGGCGAGGATGGCTACACCTTC. This codes for CASSQVAGGEDGYTF.

The V gene is TRBV10-3, the J gene TRBJ1-2; D not certain. Trimming shortened V by 3 bases and J by 2 bases, and 10 bases separated the two germline ends. This CDR3 region has 14 residues. Germline-derived CDR1 and CDR2 are ENHRY and SYGVKD. The chain's CDR3 is CAISESGTNYGYTF. In DNA, the CDR3 is TGTGCCATCAGTGAATCCGGAACGAACTATGGCTACACCTTC.

The chain recombines TRBV19 with TRBJ2-5; D remains unclear. Trimming pared 10 bases from V and 5 bases from J, leaving 17 bases between. This CDR3 region has 13 residues. The germline gives CDR1 LNHDA, CDR2 SQIVND (reference sequence). The CDR3 protein is CATSIDKEETQYF. The CDR3 DNA reads as TGTGCCACATCCATTGACAAGGAGGAGACCCAGTACTTC.

The chain has TRBV28 and TRBJ1-4, with D possibly TRBD1 on 6 matching bases. V gave up 3 bases and J gave up 4 bases, with 12 bases separating them. Germline V CDR1 and CDR2: MDHEN, SYDVKM. This CDR3 region has 15 residues. CDR3 sequence (DNA): TGTGCCAGCAGTTTTACGGACAGAGGTAATGAAAAACTGTTTTTT. Translation: CASSFTDRGNEKLFF.

V and J are TRBV27 and TRBJ1-6; no reliable D call. V was pared by 2 bases and J by 7 bases, with 12 bases between. Germline values: CDR1 MNHEY, CDR2 SMNVEV (reference sequence). The CDR3 covers 15 residues. CDR3 protein: CASSLARLGNSPLHF. CDR3 nucleotides: TGTGCCAGCAGTTTAGCGAGGCTAGGCAATTCACCCCTCCACTTT.

The chain links TRBV5-1 to TRBJ2-4; 7 bases are shared with TRBD1. Germline CDR1 is SGHRS and CDR2 is YFSETQ. V lost 4 bases and J lost 7; bases outside the gene matches: 11. This CDR3 is 15 amino acids long. As DNA, the CDR3 is TGCGCCAGCAGCCACCCCAAAACAGGGGTCAACATTCAGTACTTC. Translation gives CASSHPKTGVNIQYF.

The V and J genes are TRBV5-1 and TRBJ1-2; D is ambiguous. Germline CDR1 reads SGHRS; CDR2 reads YFSETQ. Trimming removed 0 bases from V and 5 bases from J, with 8 bases in between. This CDR3 region has 13 residues. CDR3 residues: CASSLVNWYGYTF. The CDR3 DNA reads as TGCGCCAGCAGCTTGGTAAACTGGTATGGCTACACCTTC.

The V call is TRBV18, the J call TRBJ1-6; the D gene is possibly TRBD1 (5 bases). This CDR3 region has 15 residues. CDR1 and CDR2 (germline): KGHSH, LQKENI. V dropped 3 bases and J dropped 6 bases, with 12 bases sitting between them. Here the CDR3 DNA reads TGTGCCAGCTCACCGAATTTGGGGGGTAATTCACCCCTCCACTTT. It encodes CASSPNLGGNSPLHF.

The chain combines TRBV5-4 with TRBJ2-3; possibly TRBD2 for D (7 bases). This CDR3 spans 15 amino acids. The germline gives CDR1 SGHNT, CDR2 YYREEE (reference sequence). Trimming left V 1 base short and J 2 bases short, with 11 bases between. CDR3 protein: CASSLMGGPTDTQYF. CDR3 nucleotide sequence: TGTGCCAGCAGCTTGATGGGGGGGCCCACAGATACGCAGTATTTT. Variable domain in full (rest from reference TRBV5-4 and TRBJ2-3): ETGVTQSPTHLIKTRGQQVTLRCSSQSGHNTVSWYQQALGQGPQFIFQYYREEENGRGNFPPRFSGLQFPNYSSELNVNALELDDSALYLCASSLMGGPTDTQYFGPGTRLTVL.

V is TRBV19 and J is TRBJ1-5, with TRBD1 matching over 7 bases. CDR1 and CDR2 (germline): LNHDA, SQIVND (reference sequence). Trimming at V came to 3 bases and at J to 0 bases, leaving 2 bases not matched to a gene. The CDR3 has 15 amino acids. DNA of the CDR3: TGTGCCAGTAGTATTACAGGGGATAGCAATCAGCCCCAGCATTTT. As protein: CASSITGDSNQPQHF.

This chain connects TRBV4-1 to TRBJ1-5, with D perhaps TRBD1 (5 bases). The length of the CDR3 is 15 residues. Germline CDR1 and CDR2: MGHRA and YSYEKL. V dropped 2 bases and J dropped 2 bases, with 10 bases sitting between them. The CDR3 loop reads CASSQQGYGNQPQHF. The CDR3 region has the DNA TGCGCCAGCAGCCAACAGGGTTACGGCAATCAGCCCCAGCATTTT.

The V call is TRBV10-2, the J call TRBJ2-4; 10 bases map to TRBD1. In germline, CDR1 is WSHSY, CDR2 SAAADI. The CDR3 consists of 21 residues. V lost 3 bases, J lost 1 base, and 18 bases stayed unmatched. CDR3: CASSDWGPGQGILWAKNIQYF. The DNA of the CDR3 is TGCGCCAGCAGTGATTGGGGACCGGGACAGGGGATCCTCTGGGCCAAAAACATTCAGTACTTC.

The rearrangement links TRBV7-9 to TRBJ2-3, with D perhaps TRBD1 or TRBD2 (5 bases each). Germline assignment: CDR1 SEHNR and CDR2 FQNEAQ (reference sequence). The CDR3 is 12 residues long. The CDR3 DNA sequence: TGTGTCATCCAAGGGACCACAGATACGCAGTATTTT. Translating it yields CVIQGTTDTQYF.

The chain links TRBV19 to TRBJ1-5; D is undetermined. Trimming left V 6 bases short and J 7 bases short, with 10 bases between. CDR3 size: 12 residues. CDR1 is LNHDA, CDR2 SQIVND, per germline (reference sequence). The CDR3 loop reads CASSPGFQPQHF. The CDR3, as DNA: TGTGCCAGTAGCCCCGGCTTCCAGCCCCAGCATTTT.

The chain joins TRBV4-2 to TRBJ2-1; D is unclear. There are 16 residues in the CDR3. Germline CDR1 and CDR2: LGHNA and YNFKEQ. The V gene lost 1 base and the J gene lost 0 bases, with 10 bases spanning the gap. CDR3 sequence (DNA): TGTGCCAGCAGCCAAGTGTATACAAGCTCCTACAATGAGCAGTTCTTC. This codes for CASSQVYTSSYNEQFF.

The table lists this clone with a count of one. The chain is built from TRBV10-2 and TRBJ2-7; the match to TRBD2 covers 7 bases. Germline V gene lookup returns CDR1 WSHSY and CDR2 SAAADI. Trimming took 8 bases from V and 2 from J; bases not matched to a gene: 9. The CDR3 runs 14 residues. The CDR3 sequence: CASGTSATPYEQYF. CDR3 bases: TGCGCCAGCGGCACTAGCGCGACCCCCTACGAGCAGTACTTC.

The chain recombines TRBV2 with TRBJ2-2; D remains ambiguous. CDR1 and CDR2 (germline): SNHLY, FYNNEI. Trimming took off 8 bases at V and 7 bases at J, with 8 bases between the two ends. The CDR3 consists of 11 residues. The CDR3 reads CASLLGGELFF. The CDR3 DNA is TGTGCCAGCTTACTGGGCGGGGAGCTGTTTTTT.

This clone was detected only a few times. The chain couples TRBV5-1 to TRBJ2-7, with 7 nucleotides matching TRBD1. Per germline, CDR1 SGHRS and CDR2 YFSETQ. The CDR3 sequence is 13 residues long. V shed 2 bases, J shed 2 bases, and the junction held 1 base outside the gene matches. For the CDR3, the DNA is TGCGCCAGCAGCTTTCAGGGGGCCTACGAGCAGTACTTC. Translated: CASSFQGAYEQYF.

This rearrangement joins TRBV4-3 to TRBJ2-7; 9 bases align to TRBD1. The germline gives CDR1 LGHNA, CDR2 YSLEER. After removal of 1 base from V and 2 bases from J, the junction contained 3 bases not matched to a gene. This CDR3 is 15 amino acids long. CDR3 DNA: TGCGCCAGCAGCCAAGCGAGACAGGGGGCCTACGAGCAGTACTTC. This gives the protein CASSQARQGAYEQYF.